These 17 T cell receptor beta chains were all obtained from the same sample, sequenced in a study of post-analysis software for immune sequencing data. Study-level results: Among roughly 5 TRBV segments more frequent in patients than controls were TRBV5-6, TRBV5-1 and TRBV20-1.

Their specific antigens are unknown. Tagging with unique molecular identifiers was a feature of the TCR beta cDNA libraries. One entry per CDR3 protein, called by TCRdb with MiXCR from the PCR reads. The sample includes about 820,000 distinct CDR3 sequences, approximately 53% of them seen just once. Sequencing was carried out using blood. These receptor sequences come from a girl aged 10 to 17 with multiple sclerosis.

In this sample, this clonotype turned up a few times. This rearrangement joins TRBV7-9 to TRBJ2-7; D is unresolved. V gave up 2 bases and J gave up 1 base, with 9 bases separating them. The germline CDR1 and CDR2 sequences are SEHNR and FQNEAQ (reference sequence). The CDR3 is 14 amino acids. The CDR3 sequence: CASSLTSDSYEQYF. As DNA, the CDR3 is TGTGCCAGCAGCTTAACCTCGGATTCCTACGAGCAGTACTTC.

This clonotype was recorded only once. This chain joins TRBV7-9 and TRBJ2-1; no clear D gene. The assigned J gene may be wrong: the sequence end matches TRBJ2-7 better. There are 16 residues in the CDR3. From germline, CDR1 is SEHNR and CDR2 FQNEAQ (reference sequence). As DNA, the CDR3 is TGTGCCAGCAGCTTAAAACAGACCTCATGGTACAATGAGCAGTACTTC. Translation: CASSLKQTSWYNEQYF.

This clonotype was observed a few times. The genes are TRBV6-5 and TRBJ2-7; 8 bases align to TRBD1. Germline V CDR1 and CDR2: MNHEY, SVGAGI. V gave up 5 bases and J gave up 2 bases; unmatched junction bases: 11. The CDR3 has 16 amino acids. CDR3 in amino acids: CASSPIGSGQAYEQYF. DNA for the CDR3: TGTGCCAGCAGTCCAATAGGTTCGGGACAGGCCTACGAGCAGTACTTC.

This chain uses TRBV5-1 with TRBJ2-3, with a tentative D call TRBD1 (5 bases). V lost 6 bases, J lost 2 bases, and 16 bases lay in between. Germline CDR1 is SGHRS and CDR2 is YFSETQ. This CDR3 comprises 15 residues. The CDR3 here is CASNGALGDTDTQYF. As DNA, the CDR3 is TGCGCCAGCAATGGCGCTCTAGGGGACACAGATACGCAGTATTTT.

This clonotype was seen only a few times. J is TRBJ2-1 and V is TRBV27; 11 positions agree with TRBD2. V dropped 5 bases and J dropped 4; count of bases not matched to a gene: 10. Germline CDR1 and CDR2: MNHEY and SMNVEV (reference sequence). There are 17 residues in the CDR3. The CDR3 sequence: CASSPSTGTSGYNEQFF. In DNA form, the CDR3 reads TGTGCCAGCAGTCCATCAACCGGGACTAGCGGTTACAATGAGCAGTTCTTC.

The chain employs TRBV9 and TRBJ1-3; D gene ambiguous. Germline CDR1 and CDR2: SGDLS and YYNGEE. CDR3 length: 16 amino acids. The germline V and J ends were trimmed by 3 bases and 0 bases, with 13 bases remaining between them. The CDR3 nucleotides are TGTGCCAGCAGCGGGCGAGCAGAATTCTCTGGAAACACCATATATTTT. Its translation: CASSGRAEFSGNTIYF.

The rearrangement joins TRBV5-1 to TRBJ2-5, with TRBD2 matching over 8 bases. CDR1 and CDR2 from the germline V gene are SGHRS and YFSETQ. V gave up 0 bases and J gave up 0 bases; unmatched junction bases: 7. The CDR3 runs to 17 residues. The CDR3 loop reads CASSLDGTSGNQETQYF. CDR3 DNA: TGCGCCAGCAGCTTGGATGGAACTAGCGGTAACCAAGAGACCCAGTACTTC.

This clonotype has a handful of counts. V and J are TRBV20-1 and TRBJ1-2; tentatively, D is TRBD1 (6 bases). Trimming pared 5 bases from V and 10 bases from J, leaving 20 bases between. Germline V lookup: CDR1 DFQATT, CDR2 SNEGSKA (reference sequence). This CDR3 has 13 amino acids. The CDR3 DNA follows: TGCAGTGCTTACAGGGTCTACCAGTCATCCTACACCTTC. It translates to CSAYRVYQSSYTF.

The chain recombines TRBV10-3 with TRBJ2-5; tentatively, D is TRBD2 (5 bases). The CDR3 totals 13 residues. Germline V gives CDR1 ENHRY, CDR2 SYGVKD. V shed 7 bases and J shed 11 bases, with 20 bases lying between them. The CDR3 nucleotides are TGTGCCATCAACAGACAAGTCCGGGGTGAGCAGTACTTC. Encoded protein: CAINRQVRGEQYF.

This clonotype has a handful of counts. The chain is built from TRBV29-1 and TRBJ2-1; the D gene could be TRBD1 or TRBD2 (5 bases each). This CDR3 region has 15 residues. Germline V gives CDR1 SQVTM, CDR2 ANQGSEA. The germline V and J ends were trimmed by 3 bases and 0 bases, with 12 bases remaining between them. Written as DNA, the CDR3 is TGCAGCGTTGAGGGGACGCGGAGCTCCTACAATGAGCAGTTCTTC. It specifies CSVEGTRSSYNEQFF.

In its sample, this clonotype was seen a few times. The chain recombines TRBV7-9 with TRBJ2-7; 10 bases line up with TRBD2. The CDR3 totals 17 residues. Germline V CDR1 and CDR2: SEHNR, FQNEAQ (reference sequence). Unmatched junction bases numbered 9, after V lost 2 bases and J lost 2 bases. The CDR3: CASSLTPRTSGTYEQYF. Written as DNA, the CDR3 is TGTGCCAGCAGCTTAACCCCCCGGACTAGCGGAACCTACGAGCAGTACTTC.

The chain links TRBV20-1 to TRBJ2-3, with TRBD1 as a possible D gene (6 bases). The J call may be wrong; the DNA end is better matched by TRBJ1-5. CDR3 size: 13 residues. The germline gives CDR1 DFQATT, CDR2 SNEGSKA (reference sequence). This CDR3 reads CSARGGAGQPQHF. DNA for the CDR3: TGCAGTGCTAGAGGGGGGGCAGGTCAGCCCCAGCATTTT.

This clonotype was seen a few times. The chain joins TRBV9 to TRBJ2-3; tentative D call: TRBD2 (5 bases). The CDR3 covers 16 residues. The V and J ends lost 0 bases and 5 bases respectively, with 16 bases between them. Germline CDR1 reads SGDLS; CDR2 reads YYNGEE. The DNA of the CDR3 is TGTGCCAGCAGCGTAGGGCTACCTCTGGGGAGAGATACGCAGTATTTT. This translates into CASSVGLPLGRDTQYF.

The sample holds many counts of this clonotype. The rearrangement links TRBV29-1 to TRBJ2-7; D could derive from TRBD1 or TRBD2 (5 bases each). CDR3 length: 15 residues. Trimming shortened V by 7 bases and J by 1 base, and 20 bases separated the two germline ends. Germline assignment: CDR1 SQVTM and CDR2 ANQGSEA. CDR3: CSATSVGTESYEQYF. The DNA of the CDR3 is TGCAGCGCAACCTCAGTTGGGACCGAGTCCTACGAGCAGTACTTC.

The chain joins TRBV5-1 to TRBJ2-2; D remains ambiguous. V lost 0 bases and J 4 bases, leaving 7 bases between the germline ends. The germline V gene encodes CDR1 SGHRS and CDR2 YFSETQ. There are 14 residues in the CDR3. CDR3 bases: TGCGCCAGCAGCTTGGCCTCGGCCACCGGGGAGCTGTTTTTT. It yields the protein CASSLASATGELFF.

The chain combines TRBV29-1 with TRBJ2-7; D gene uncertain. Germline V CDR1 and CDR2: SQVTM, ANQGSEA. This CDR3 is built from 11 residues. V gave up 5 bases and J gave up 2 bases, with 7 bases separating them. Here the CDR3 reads CSVWTAYEQYF. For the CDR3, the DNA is TGCAGCGTTTGGACGGCCTACGAGCAGTACTTC.

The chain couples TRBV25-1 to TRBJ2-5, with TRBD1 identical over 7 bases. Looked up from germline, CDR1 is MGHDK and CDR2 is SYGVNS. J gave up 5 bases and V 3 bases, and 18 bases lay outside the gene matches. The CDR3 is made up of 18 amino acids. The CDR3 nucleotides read TGTGCCAGCAGTGACCGGGCTGACAGGGAACACATGGGGGAGACCCAGTACTTC. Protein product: CASSDRADREHMGETQYF.